One sample yielded the 15 T cell receptor beta chains listed below, sequenced in a study of blood T cell repertoires in COVID-19. Using immunoSEQ multiplex PCR, the repertoire was profiled, and TCRdb retains in-frame clones only, with some absent. The data show more than 95,000 clones, over 60% seen once. The sequenced material came from peripheral blood. These receptors came from a man between 65 and 80 years old with acute or convalescent COVID-19.

The V call is TRBV7-6, the J call TRBJ2-7; TRBD1 aligns across 7 bases. The junction had 6 bases not matched to a gene; V was cut back by 3 bases and J by 4 bases. CDR1 is SGHVS and CDR2 is FNYEAQ in the germline V gene. CDR3 length: 14 amino acids. CDR3 bases: TGTGCCAGCAGCTTCACAGGGGTAGGGTACGAGCAGTACTTC. Residues: CASSFTGVGYEQYF. Variable domain in full (rest from reference TRBV7-6 and TRBJ2-7): GAGVSQSPRYKVTKRGQDVALRCDPISGHVSLYWYRQALGQGPEFLTYFNYEAQQDKSGLPNDRFSAERPEGSISTLTIQRTEQRDSAMYRCASSFTGVGYEQYFGPGTRLTVT.

The chain couples TRBV15 to TRBJ2-4, with a possible D match to TRBD1 (6 bases). The germline V gene encodes CDR1 LNHNV and CDR2 YYDKDF (reference sequence). CDR3 size: 15 residues. V lost 5 bases and J 6 bases, leaving 17 bases between the germline ends. CDR3 in amino acids: CATSGFLGALNIQYF. CDR3 coding DNA: TGTGCCACCAGCGGTTTTTTGGGGGCTCTAAACATTCAGTACTTC.

V usage is TRBV5-1 and J usage is TRBJ2-1, with 10 nucleotides matching TRBD1. With V trimmed by 3 bases and J by 6 bases, 12 bases remained unmatched. In germline, CDR1 is SGHRS, CDR2 YFSETQ. This CDR3 contains 17 residues. The CDR3 is CASSSWTGGWEVNEQFF. CDR3 DNA sequence: TGCGCCAGCAGCTCCTGGACAGGGGGATGGGAAGTCAATGAGCAGTTCTTC.

This clone was seen once. CDR3 loop: CASSRGTGDTDTQYF. The DNA of the CDR3 is TGTGCCAGTAGCCGAGGGACAGGGGACACAGATACGCAGTATTTT. The J gene is TRBJ2-3, the V gene TRBV19; TRBD1 aligns across 10 bases. Germline V lookup: CDR1 LNHDA, CDR2 SQIVND (reference sequence). The CDR3 is 15 residues long. Losses at the gene ends were 6 bases for V and 2 bases for J; bases not matched to a gene: 5.

This clone was seen only a few times. V gene TRBV18 combines with J gene TRBJ2-2; D perhaps matches TRBD2 (6 bases). This CDR3 comprises 15 residues. Trimming left V 3 bases short and J 6 bases short, with 14 bases between. In germline, CDR1 is KGHSH, CDR2 LQKENI. CDR3 nucleotide sequence: TGTGCCAGCTCACCTCGGGACTCTTGGGCCGGGGAGCTGTTTTTT. It specifies CASSPRDSWAGELFF.

This chain links TRBV6-5 with TRBJ1-2; 8 nucleotides agree with TRBD1. Germline CDR1 and CDR2: MNHEY and SVGAGI. The V gene end was trimmed by 6 bases and the J gene end by 1 base; junction bases not matched to a gene: 4. CDR3 length: 14 amino acids. The CDR3 bases are TGTGCCAGCAGGAACGACAGGGGTAACTATGGCTACACCTTC. It yields the protein CASRNDRGNYGYTF.

J is TRBJ2-1 and V is TRBV28; D perhaps matches TRBD1 (5 bases). The CDR3 extends over 15 amino acids. Trimming shortened V by 5 bases and J by 5 bases, and 16 bases separated the two germline ends. Germline CDR1 MDHEN, CDR2 SYDVKM. CDR3 amino acids: CASSPGFAGHNEQFF. CDR3 sequence (DNA): TGTGCCAGCAGTCCAGGGTTCGCCGGACACAATGAGCAGTTCTTC.

There are a few counts of this clone. The chain links TRBV5-4 to TRBJ2-2; TRBD2 matches 11 bases. This CDR3 is 16 amino acids long. The V gene end was trimmed by 4 bases and the J gene end by 1 base; junction bases not matched to a gene: 3. CDR1 SGHNT and CDR2 YYREEE come from the germline V gene (reference sequence). CDR3 residues: CASSDGTSGNTGELFF. CDR3 DNA sequence: TGTGCCAGCAGCGATGGGACTAGCGGGAACACCGGGGAGCTGTTTTTT.

The rearrangement uses TRBV12-2 and TRBJ1-5; TRBD1, as called in the table, went unchecked against the DNA. TRBV12-2 is a pseudogene. The CDR3 is 15 residues long. CDR3 residues: CASRLWTGSNQPQHF. Written as DNA, the CDR3 is TGTGCAAGTCGCTTATGGACAGGGAGTAATCAGCCCCAGCATTTT.

This chain uses TRBV28 with TRBJ2-7; possible D gene TRBD2, 6 bases. The CDR3 runs 15 residues. Trimming left V 5 bases short and J 3 bases short, with 17 bases between. Looked up from germline, CDR1 is MDHEN and CDR2 is SYDVKM. CDR3: CASSPSVAGIYEQYF. The CDR3 coding sequence is TGTGCCAGCAGTCCCTCCGTGGCGGGAATCTACGAGCAGTACTTC.

V is TRBV18 and J is TRBJ2-3; D uncertain. V was trimmed by 3 bases and J by 1 base, leaving 11 bases between them. This CDR3 region has 15 residues. Germline-derived CDR1 and CDR2 are KGHSH and LQKENI. CDR3 residues: CASSPLQARTDTQYF. The CDR3 nucleotides read TGTGCCAGCTCACCCCTCCAGGCCCGCACAGATACGCAGTATTTT.

CDR3 in amino acids: CASSQGAQETQYF. The DNA of the CDR3 is TGTGCCAGCAGCCAGGGGGCACAAGAGACCCAGTACTTC. The chain has TRBV11-3 and TRBJ2-5; TRBD1 agrees at 8 bases. Germline V CDR1 and CDR2: SGHNT, YENEEA. This CDR3 has 13 residues. V gave up 5 bases and J gave up 2 bases; unmatched junction bases: 1.

The V and J genes are TRBV7-9 and TRBJ2-7, with a tentative D call TRBD1 (5 bases). The germline CDR1 and CDR2 sequences are SEHNR and FQNEAQ (reference sequence). V was cut by 1 base and J by 2 bases, with 12 bases left in between. This CDR3 contains 15 residues. The CDR3 region has the DNA TGTGCCAGCAGCTTAGGCCAGGGTGGCCCCTACGAGCAGTACTTC. Translated, it gives CASSLGQGGPYEQYF. Full variable domain (missing parts from reference TRBV7-9 and TRBJ2-7): DTGVSQNPRHKITKRGQNVTFRCDPISEHNRLYWYRQTLGQGPEFLTYFQNEAQLEKSRLLSDRFSAERPKGSFSTLEIQRTEQGDSAMYLCASSLGQGGPYEQYFGPGTRLTVT.

V is TRBV18 and J is TRBJ1-3; 7 bases are shared with TRBD1. The CDR3 sequence is 16 residues long. Unmatched junction bases numbered 8, after V lost 2 bases and J lost 4 bases. Germline V gene data show CDR1 as KGHSH and CDR2 as LQKENI. The DNA for the CDR3 is TGTGCCAGCTCACCATCGACAGGGAGGACCGGAAACACCATATATTTT. This sequence encodes CASSPSTGRTGNTIYF.

The V call is TRBV6-5, the J call TRBJ2-5; D uncertain. V shed 0 bases and J shed 3 bases, with 8 bases lying between them. Germline CDR1 reads MNHEY; CDR2 reads SVGAGI. The CDR3 has 14 amino acids. Written as DNA, the CDR3 is TGTGCCAGCAGTTACTCTTGGGCAGAAGAGACCCAGTACTTC. It translates to CASSYSWAEETQYF.